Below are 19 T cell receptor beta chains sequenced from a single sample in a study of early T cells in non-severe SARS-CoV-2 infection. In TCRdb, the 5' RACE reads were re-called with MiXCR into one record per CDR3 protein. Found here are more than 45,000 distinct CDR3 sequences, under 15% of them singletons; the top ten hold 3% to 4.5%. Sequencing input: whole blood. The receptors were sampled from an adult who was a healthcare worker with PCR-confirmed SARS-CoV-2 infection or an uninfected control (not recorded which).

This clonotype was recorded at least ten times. CDR3 residues: CASSQGAGTGELFF. DNA for the CDR3: TGTGCCAGCAGCCAGGGAGCTGGCACCGGGGAGCTGTTTTTT. This chain connects TRBV28 to TRBJ2-2; either TRBD1 or TRBD2 may supply D (5 bases each). Germline CDR1 is MDHEN and CDR2 is SYDVKM. The CDR3 extends over 14 amino acids. Trimming removed 6 bases at V and 4 bases at J, with 12 bases between.

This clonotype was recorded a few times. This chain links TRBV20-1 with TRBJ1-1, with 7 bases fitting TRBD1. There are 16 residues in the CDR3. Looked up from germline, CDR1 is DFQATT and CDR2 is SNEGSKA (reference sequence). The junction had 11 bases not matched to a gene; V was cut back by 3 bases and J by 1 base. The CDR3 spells CSASSQGGYWNTEAFF. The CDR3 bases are TGCAGTGCTAGTTCCCAAGGGGGCTATTGGAACACTGAAGCTTTCTTT.

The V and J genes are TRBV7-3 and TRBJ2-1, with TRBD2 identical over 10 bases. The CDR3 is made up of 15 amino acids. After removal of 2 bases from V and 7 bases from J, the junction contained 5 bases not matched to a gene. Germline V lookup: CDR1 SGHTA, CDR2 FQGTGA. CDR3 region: CASSLLAGVVNEQFF. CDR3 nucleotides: TGTGCCAGCAGCTTACTAGCGGGAGTGGTGAATGAGCAGTTCTTC.

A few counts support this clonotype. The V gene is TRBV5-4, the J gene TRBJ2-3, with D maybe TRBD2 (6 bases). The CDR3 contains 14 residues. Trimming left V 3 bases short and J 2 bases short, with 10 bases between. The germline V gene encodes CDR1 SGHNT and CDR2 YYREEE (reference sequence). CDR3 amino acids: CASSSLATTDTQYF. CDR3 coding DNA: TGTGCCAGCAGCTCCCTAGCGACCACAGATACGCAGTATTTT. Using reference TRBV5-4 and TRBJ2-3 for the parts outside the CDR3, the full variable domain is ETGVTQSPTHLIKTRGQQVTLRCSSQSGHNTVSWYQQALGQGPQFIFQYYREEENGRGNFPPRFSGLQFPNYSSELNVNALELDDSALYLCASSSLATTDTQYFGPGTRLTVL.

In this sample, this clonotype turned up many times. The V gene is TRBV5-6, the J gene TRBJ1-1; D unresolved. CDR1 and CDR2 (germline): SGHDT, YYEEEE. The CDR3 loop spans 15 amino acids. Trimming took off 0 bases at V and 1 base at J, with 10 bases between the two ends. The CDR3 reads CASSLVRGSNTEAFF. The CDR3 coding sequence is TGTGCCAGCAGCTTGGTCCGGGGTTCGAACACTGAAGCTTTCTTT.

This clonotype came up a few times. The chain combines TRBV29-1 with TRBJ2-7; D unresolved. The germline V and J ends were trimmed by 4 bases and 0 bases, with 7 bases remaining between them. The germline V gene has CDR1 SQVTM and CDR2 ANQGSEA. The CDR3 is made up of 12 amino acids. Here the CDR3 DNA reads TGCAGCGTTGTTACCAGCTCCTACGAGCAGTACTTC. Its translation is CSVVTSSYEQYF.

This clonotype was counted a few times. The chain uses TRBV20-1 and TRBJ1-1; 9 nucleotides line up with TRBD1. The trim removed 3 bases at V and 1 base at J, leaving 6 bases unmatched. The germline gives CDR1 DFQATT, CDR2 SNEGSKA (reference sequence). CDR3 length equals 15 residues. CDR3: CSARNPGQGNTEAFF. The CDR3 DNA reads TGCAGTGCTAGGAACCCGGGACAGGGGAACACTGAAGCTTTCTTT.

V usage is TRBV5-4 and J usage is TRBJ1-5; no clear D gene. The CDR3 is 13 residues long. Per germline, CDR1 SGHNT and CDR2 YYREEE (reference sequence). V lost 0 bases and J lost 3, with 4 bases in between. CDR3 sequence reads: CASSLGDNQPQHF. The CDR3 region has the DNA TGTGCCAGCAGCTTGGGGGACAATCAGCCCCAGCATTTT.

The CDR3, as DNA: TGTGCCAGCAGTTTATCCGGCGCCGGCGGCACTGAAGCTTTCTTT. It specifies CASSLSGAGGTEAFF. The genes are TRBV28 and TRBJ1-1; D gene uncertain. Trimming took off 1 base at V and 4 bases at J, with 13 bases between the two ends. Germline CDR1 MDHEN, CDR2 SYDVKM. CDR3 length: 15 residues.

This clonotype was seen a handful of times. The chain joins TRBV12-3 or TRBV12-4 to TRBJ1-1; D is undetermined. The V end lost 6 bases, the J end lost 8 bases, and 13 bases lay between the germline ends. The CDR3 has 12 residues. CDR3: CASSRRELEAFF. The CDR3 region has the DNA TGTGCCAGCAGCCGCCGGGAGCTCGAAGCTTTCTTT.

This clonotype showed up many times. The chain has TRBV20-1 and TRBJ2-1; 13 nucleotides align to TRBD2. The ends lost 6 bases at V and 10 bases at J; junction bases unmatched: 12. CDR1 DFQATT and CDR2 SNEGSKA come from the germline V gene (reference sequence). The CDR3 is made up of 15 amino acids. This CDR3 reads CSAPPGTSGNEEQFF. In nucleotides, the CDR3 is TGCAGTGCCCCACCGGGGACTAGCGGGAATGAGGAGCAGTTCTTC.

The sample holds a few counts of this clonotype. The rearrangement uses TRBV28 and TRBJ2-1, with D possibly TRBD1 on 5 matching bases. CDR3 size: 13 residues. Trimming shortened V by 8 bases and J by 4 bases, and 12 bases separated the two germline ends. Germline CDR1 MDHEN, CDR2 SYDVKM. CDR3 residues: CASLGTGYNEQFF. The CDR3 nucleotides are TGTGCCAGCCTAGGTACAGGATACAATGAGCAGTTCTTC.

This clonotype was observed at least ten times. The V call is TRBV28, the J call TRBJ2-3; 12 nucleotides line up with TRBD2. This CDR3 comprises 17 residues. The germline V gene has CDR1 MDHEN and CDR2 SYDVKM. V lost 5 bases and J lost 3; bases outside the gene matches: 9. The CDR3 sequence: CASSGTSGSYETDTQYF. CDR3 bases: TGTGCCAGCAGTGGGACTAGCGGGTCATACGAGACAGATACGCAGTATTTT.

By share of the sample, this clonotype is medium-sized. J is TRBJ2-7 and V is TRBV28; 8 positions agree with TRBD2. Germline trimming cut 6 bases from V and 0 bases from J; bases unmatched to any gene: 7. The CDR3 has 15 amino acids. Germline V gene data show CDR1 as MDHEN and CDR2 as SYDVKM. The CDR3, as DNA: TGTGCCAGCAGCTCCACCAGCGGGGGCTCCTACGAGCAGTACTTC. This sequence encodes CASSSTSGGSYEQYF.

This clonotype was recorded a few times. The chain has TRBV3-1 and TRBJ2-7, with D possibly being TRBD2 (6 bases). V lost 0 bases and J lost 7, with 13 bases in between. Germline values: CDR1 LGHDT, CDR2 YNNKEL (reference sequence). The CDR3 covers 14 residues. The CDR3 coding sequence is TGTGCCAGCAGCCAAGATCTAGCACGGGGGGAGCAGTACTTC. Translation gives CASSQDLARGEQYF.

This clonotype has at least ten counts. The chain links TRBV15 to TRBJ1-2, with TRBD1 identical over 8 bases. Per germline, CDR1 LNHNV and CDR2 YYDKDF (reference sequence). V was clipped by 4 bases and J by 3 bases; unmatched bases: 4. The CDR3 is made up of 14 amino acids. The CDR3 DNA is TGTGCCACCAGCAACTGGACAGGGCACTATGGCTACACCTTC. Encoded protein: CATSNWTGHYGYTF.

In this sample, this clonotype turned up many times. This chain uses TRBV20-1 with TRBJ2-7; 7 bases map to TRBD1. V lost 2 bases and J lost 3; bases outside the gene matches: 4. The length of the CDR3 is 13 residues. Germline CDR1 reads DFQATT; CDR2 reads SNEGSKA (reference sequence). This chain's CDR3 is CSARPRGFYEQYF. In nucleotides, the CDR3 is TGCAGTGCTAGACCCAGGGGGTTCTACGAGCAGTACTTC.

CDR3 amino acids: CASSEGLAGDTDTQYF. The CDR3 DNA is TGCGCCAGCAGCGAGGGACTAGCGGGGGACACAGATACGCAGTATTTT. This sequence joins TRBV5-1 and TRBJ2-3; TRBD2 matches at 14 bases. Germline trimming cut 4 bases from V and 2 bases from J; bases unmatched to any gene: 3. The CDR3 covers 16 residues. Germline V gives CDR1 SGHRS, CDR2 YFSETQ.

CDR3 amino acids: CASSFQGAYEQYF. The CDR3, as DNA: TGTGCCAGCAGCTTCCAGGGGGCCTACGAGCAGTACTTC. The chain couples TRBV5-5 to TRBJ2-7; 7 nucleotides line up with TRBD1. The CDR3 runs to 13 residues. The J segment lost 2 bases and the V segment lost 2 bases, leaving 1 base of the junction unmatched. Germline loops: CDR1 SGHKS, CDR2 YYEKEE (reference sequence).